The 14 T cell receptor beta chains below all came from one sample that was sequenced in a study of blood T cells in healthy people across ages. The second PCR ran roughly 6 to 11 cycles with a sample-barcoded 5' primer and J-beta primers. From the 5' RACE reads, TCRdb called clonotypes with MiXCR, one entry per CDR3 protein. The profile shows about 1.8 million distinct CDR3 sequences, around half of them singletons. What was sequenced was blood. These receptors came from a woman aged 35 to 49 in good health.

This chain uses TRBV3-1 with TRBJ2-1; TRBD2 is a possible D gene (6 bases). Between the trimmed V and J ends, which lost 2 bases and 0 bases, there was a span of 8 bases. In germline, CDR1 is LGHDT, CDR2 YNNKEL (reference sequence). The CDR3 loop spans 15 amino acids. CDR3 amino acids: CASSQRRVSYNEQFF. The CDR3 region has the DNA TGTGCCAGCAGCCAAAGGAGGGTCTCCTACAATGAGCAGTTCTTC.

The rearrangement joins TRBV7-3 to TRBJ2-3; no clear D. Germline CDR1 is SGHTA and CDR2 is FQGTGA. CDR3 length equals 12 residues. Trimming removed 6 bases from V and 5 bases from J, with 9 bases in between. The CDR3 loop is CASSQKGDTQYF. The CDR3 DNA is TGTGCCAGCAGTCAGAAGGGAGATACGCAGTATTTT.

This chain joins TRBV4-3 and TRBJ1-1; no clear D. CDR1 and CDR2 from the germline V gene are LGHNA and YSLEER. The CDR3 has 14 residues. V was trimmed by 1 base and J by 3 bases, leaving 9 bases between them. CDR3 in amino acids: CASSQGQTDTEAFF. DNA of the CDR3: TGCGCCAGCAGCCAAGGGCAGACGGACACTGAAGCTTTCTTT.

The chain has TRBV6-5 and TRBJ2-7; the D is unclear. V was trimmed by 0 bases and J by 0 bases, leaving 9 bases between them. Germline values: CDR1 MNHEY, CDR2 SVGAGI. There are 15 residues in the CDR3. CDR3 DNA sequence: TGTGCCAGCAGTTACTCGGCCGTGAGCTCCTACGAGCAGTACTTC. It codes for CASSYSAVSSYEQYF.

This rearrangement joins TRBV7-2 to TRBJ1-1; D uncertain. V lost 4 bases and J 5 bases, leaving 20 bases between the germline ends. Looked up from germline, CDR1 is SGHTA and CDR2 is FQGNSA. This CDR3 spans 16 amino acids. The CDR3: CASSSHLRVVGTEAFF. CDR3 DNA sequence: TGTGCCAGCAGCTCCCACCTGAGGGTGGTAGGGACTGAAGCTTTCTTT.

This chain joins TRBV5-1 and TRBJ1-6; 9 nucleotides line up with TRBD1. Germline-derived CDR1 and CDR2 are SGHRS and YFSETQ. The ends lost 4 bases at V and 9 bases at J; junction bases unmatched: 5. The CDR3 has 14 amino acids. The CDR3 protein is CASSPTGGSSPLHF. CDR3 coding DNA: TGCGCCAGCAGCCCGACAGGGGGATCTTCACCCCTCCACTTT.

The chain uses TRBV4-3 and TRBJ2-3; the D is unclear. V was pared by 0 bases and J by 0 bases, with 7 bases between. The length of the CDR3 is 15 residues. Germline V gives CDR1 LGHNA, CDR2 YSLEER. CDR3 amino acids: CASSQDPASTDTQYF. In nucleotides, the CDR3 is TGCGCCAGCAGCCAAGACCCAGCTAGCACAGATACGCAGTATTTT.

This chain connects TRBV5-1 to TRBJ2-7; 9 bases are a match to TRBD1. Germline CDR1 SGHRS, CDR2 YFSETQ. The CDR3 has 16 amino acids. Germline trimming cut 4 bases from V and 7 bases from J; bases unmatched to any gene: 15. Here the CDR3 DNA reads TGCGCCAGCAGCCAGCTTACAGGGGGCACCTACAATGAGCAGTACTTC. Translation gives CASSQLTGGTYNEQYF.

The rearrangement links TRBV20-1 to TRBJ2-1; 10 positions agree with TRBD2. Looked up from germline, CDR1 is DFQATT and CDR2 is SNEGSKA (reference sequence). There are 14 residues in the CDR3. The V gene end was trimmed by 6 bases and the J gene end by 6 bases; junction bases not matched to a gene: 8. CDR3 residues: CSAARASGGNEQFF. CDR3 sequence (DNA): TGCAGTGCGGCTCGCGCTAGCGGGGGCAATGAGCAGTTCTTC.

V is TRBV9 and J is TRBJ2-7, with D unclear. This CDR3 has 14 residues. Germline assignment: CDR1 SGDLS and CDR2 YYNGEE. With 0 bases removed from V and 3 bases from J, the gap between germline ends came to 10 bases. DNA for the CDR3: TGTGCCAGCAGCGTAGACGCCGCCGGCTACGAGCAGTACTTC. This gives the protein CASSVDAAGYEQYF.

Note on this clonotype: No conserved phenylalanine or tryptophan is present at the end of the CDR3, so a read error is the likely explanation. This chain connects TRBV5-1 to TRBJ2-6; no reliable D call. The CDR3 runs 15 residues. CDR1 SGHRS and CDR2 YFSETQ come from the germline V gene. V was pared by 1 base and J by 1 base, with 6 bases between. The CDR3 sequence is CASSLTASGANVLTY. Written as DNA, the CDR3 is TGCGCCAGCAGCTTGACAGCATCTGGGGCCAACGTCCTGACTTAC.

Only a few counts were recorded for this clonotype. The J gene is TRBJ1-4, the V gene TRBV12-3 or TRBV12-4, with 9 bases aligning to TRBD1. The CDR3 extends over 13 amino acids. The ends lost 10 bases at V and 8 bases at J; junction bases unmatched: 8. CDR3 sequence: CATSDRGNEKLFF. CDR3 DNA: TGTGCCACCTCGGACAGGGGAAACGAAAAACTGTTTTTT.

This clonotype was observed once. This chain connects TRBV6-2 or TRBV6-3 to TRBJ2-1; D perhaps matches TRBD2 (5 bases). The CDR3 spans 15 residues. Trimming pared 7 bases from V and 1 base from J, leaving 14 bases between. Germline loops: CDR1 MNHEY, CDR2 SVGEGT. The chain's CDR3 is CASMGAVGSYNEQFF. CDR3 sequence (DNA): TGTGCCAGCATGGGAGCGGTGGGTTCCTACAATGAGCAGTTCTTC.

CDR3 DNA sequence: TGTGCCAGCAGCTCGGTAGGACAGAGCACTAACGAGCAGTACTTC. The encoded protein is CASSSVGQSTNEQYF. The chain uses TRBV5-5 and TRBJ2-7; TRBD1 might be the D (6 bases). With 3 bases removed from V and 5 bases from J, the gap between germline ends came to 18 bases. The CDR3 totals 15 residues. Germline loops: CDR1 SGHKS, CDR2 YYEKEE (reference sequence). Combining the CDR3 with reference TRBV5-5 and TRBJ2-7 gives the whole variable domain DAGVTQSPTHLIKTRGQQVTLRCSPISGHKSVSWYQQVLGQGPQFIFQYYEKEERGRGNFPDRFSARQFPNYSSELNVNALLLGDSALYLCASSSVGQSTNEQYFGPGTRLTVT.